Listed below are T cell receptor beta chains from one sample, sequenced in a study of cytomegalovirus exposure and HLA in healthy donors. The method was immunoSEQ multiplex PCR; TCRdb's version includes in-frame clones alone and lacks a portion of them. In the table there are roughly 150,000 clones, 60% to 75% of which are singletons. Sequenced: PBMCs. All receptors come from a man aged 30-40 years in good health and CMV-seronegative. The CDR3 runs from the conserved cysteine through the conserved F or W. D genes are given only for firm matches. Clone size is stated in some rows and not others, as once, few, many or a class when expanded.

TRBD1 - TRBJ2-2 TRBV6-8 CASGDRDRGYSGELFF TGTGCCAGCGGGGACCGGGACAGGGGGTATTCCGGGGAGCTGTTTTTT
TRBD1 - TRBJ1-1 TRBV19 CASSGQGVTEAFF TGTGCCAGTAGCGGACAGGGGGTCACTGAAGCTTTCTTT
- - TRBJ1-2 TRBV29-1 CSALQGVYGYTF TGCAGCGCATTACAGGGAGTATATGGCTACACCTTC
TRBD1 few TRBJ1-4 TRBV28 CASRGQINEKLFF TGTGCCAGCAGGGGACAGATTAATGAAAAACTGTTTTTT
TRBD2 - TRBJ2-7 TRBV2 CASPGLAGVSSYEQYF TGTGCCTCCCCAGGACTAGCGGGGGTTAGCTCCTACGAGCAGTACTTC
- - TRBJ1-5 TRBV5-1 CASSFDGGPQHF TGCGCCAGCAGCTTTGACGGAGGTCCCCAGCATTTT
- - TRBJ1-1 TRBV2 CASSPRTANTEAFF TGTGCCAGCAGCCCCCGGACAGCGAACACTGAAGCTTTCTTT
TRBD2 - TRBJ2-7 TRBV7-2 CASSPHLPSGVIEQYF TGTGCCAGCAGCCCCCACCTGCCTAGCGGGGTAATCGAGCAGTACTTC
- - TRBJ2-7 TRBV6-1 CASSETPTPSEQYF TGTGCCAGCAGTGAAACCCCCACGCCTAGTGAGCAGTACTTC
- - TRBJ1-4 TRBV6-5 CASSPTAGAYEKLFF TGTGCCAGCAGCCCCACCGCGGGTGCCTATGAAAAACTGTTTTTT
TRBD1 once TRBJ2-2 TRBV11-3 CASSLDGQDTGELFF TGTGCCAGCAGCTTAGATGGACAGGACACCGGGGAGCTGTTTTTT
TRBD2 - TRBJ2-2 TRBV18 CASSYIAGENTGELFF TGTGCCAGCTCTTACATAGCGGGAGAGAACACCGGGGAGCTGTTTTTT
- - TRBJ2-1 TRBV5-1 CASSLAGAQGDNEQFF TGCGCCAGCAGCTTGGCCGGAGCACAGGGAGACAATGAGCAGTTCTTC
TRBD2 - TRBJ2-1 TRBV30 CAWNPPRASGVSNEQFF TGTGCCTGGAACCCCCCGAGAGCTAGCGGGGTATCCAATGAGCAGTTCTTC
TRBD2 - TRBJ2-7 TRBV6-6 CASGSGRPYEQYF TGTGCCAGCGGGAGCGGGAGGCCCTACGAGCAGTACTTC
TRBD1 - TRBJ1-2 TRBV23-1 CASSQLGQGILANYGYTF TGCGCCAGCAGTCAATTGGGACAGGGGATATTAGCTAACTATGGCTACACCTTC
- - TRBJ2-2 TRBV5-6 CASSFPGGTGELFF TGTGCCAGCAGCTTCCCCGGCGGCACCGGGGAGCTGTTTTTT
- - TRBJ1-2 TRBV5-1 CATSPGDGYGYTF TGCGCCACCTCCCCGGGTGACGGCTATGGCTACACCTTC
- - TRBJ1-2 TRBV27 CASSLSRTTNYGYTF TGTGCCAGCAGTTTATCCCGGACTACTAACTATGGCTACACCTTC
- - TRBJ2-1 TRBV6-5 CASGPGRPPQEQFF TGTGCCAGCGGCCCAGGTCGGCCACCCCAAGAGCAGTTCTTC
- few TRBJ2-5 TRBV4-2 CASSPSLQETQYF TGTGCCAGCAGTCCCTCTTTACAAGAGACCCAGTACTTC
TRBD2 few TRBJ2-2 TRBV30 CAWQRGWAGELFF TGTGCCTGGCAGCGGGGATGGGCCGGGGAGCTGTTTTTT
- - TRBJ2-1 TRBV6-5 CASSYGGATGGNEQFF TGTGCCAGCAGTTACGGCGGCGCCACTGGAGGCAATGAGCAGTTCTTC
- - TRBJ1-1 TRBV30 CAWSYSTGVAFF TGTGCCTGGAGTTATAGCACAGGAGTAGCTTTCTTT
- - TRBJ2-7 TRBV6-6 CASRGLASYEQYF TGTGCCAGCAGAGGGCTAGCGAGCTACGAGCAGTACTTC
- - TRBJ1-6 TRBV27 CASSFQNSPLHF TGTGCCAGCAGTTTCCAGAATTCACCCCTCCACTTT
- - TRBJ1-1 TRBV6-5 CASSYLNRGYTEAFF TGTGCCAGCAGTTACTTGAACCGCGGATACACTGAAGCTTTCTTT
- - TRBJ2-3 TRBV25-1 CASSDSASNTDTQYF TGTGCCAGCAGTGACTCAGCGTCCAACACAGATACGCAGTATTTT
TRBD1 once TRBJ2-7 TRBV25-1 CASSEPTGGAYEQYF TGTGCCAGCAGTGAACCGACAGGGGGCGCGTATGAACAGTACTTC
- once TRBJ1-1 TRBV9 CASSNRNTEAFF TGTGCCAGCAGTAACAGGAACACTGAAGCTTTCTTT
- - TRBJ1-1 TRBV6-1 CAIASPGTEAFF TGTGCCATCGCTAGCCCGGGCACTGAAGCTTTCTTT
- - TRBJ2-5 TRBV9 CASSLGGGRETQYF TGTGCCAGCAGCTTAGGGGGGGGCAGGGAGACCCAGTACTTC
- - TRBJ2-7 TRBV27 CASSDRAGRGEQYF TGTGCCAGCAGTGACAGGGCCGGGAGAGGGGAGCAGTACTTC
- - TRBJ1-1 TRBV5-1 CASSLADTEAFF TGCGCCAGCAGCTTGGCTGACACTGAAGCTTTCTTT
TRBD1 - TRBJ2-5 TRBV2 CASSLWSLEGAFWETQYF TGTGCCAGCAGTTTGTGGAGTCTCGAGGGGGCGTTTTGGGAGACCCAGTACTTC
TRBD2 - TRBJ2-7 TRBV7-9 CASSQVGGVNEQYF TGTGCCAGCAGCCAGGTTGGGGGGGTCAACGAGCAGTACTTC
- once TRBJ2-1 TRBV14 CASSLRSPDEQFF TGTGCCAGCAGCCTCCGAAGCCCGGATGAGCAGTTCTTC
- - TRBJ1-2 TRBV5-1 CASSLAGEDYGYTF TGCGCCAGCAGCTTGGCCGGGGAGGACTATGGCTACACCTTC
- - TRBJ1-1 TRBV5-6 CASSLTGGTEAFF TGTGCCAGCAGCTTGACGGGAGGAACTGAAGCTTTCTTT
- few TRBJ2-2 TRBV5-6 CASSLWPGNTGELFF TGTGCCAGCAGCTTGTGGCCGGGGAACACCGGGGAGCTGTTTTTT